The 16 T cell receptor beta chains given below trace back to one sample, sequenced in a study of T-cell memory formation after mild COVID-19. Via MiXCR, TCRdb re-called the 5' RACE reads, giving one row per CDR3 protein. The data hold approximately 390,000 distinct CDR3 sequences, with 16% observed a single time. The material sequenced was PBMCs or a T cell subset sorted from them (not recorded which). These receptors were taken from a man between 18 and 29 years old who had mild COVID-19 (a few samples of this study predate the infection). Cell type and time point are not known.

J is TRBJ1-3 and V is TRBV6-2 or TRBV6-3; 7 bases are shared with TRBD1. Per the germline V gene, CDR1 is MNHEY and CDR2 is SVGEGT. Germline trimming cut 5 bases from V and 0 bases from J; bases unmatched to any gene: 4. The CDR3 spans 15 residues. The CDR3 spells CASSRTGSSGNTIYF. The CDR3 coding sequence is TGTGCCAGCAGTCGGACAGGAAGCTCTGGAAACACCATATATTTT.

The gene calls are TRBV7-2 and TRBJ2-5, with 10 bases fitting TRBD2. Germline V gene data show CDR1 as SGHTA and CDR2 as FQGNSA. The CDR3 covers 17 residues. V lost 4 bases to trimming and J lost 5 bases; unmatched junction nucleotides: 13. DNA of the CDR3: TGTGCCAGCAGCTGGATTCCTAGCGGGGGAAGTTCCGAGACCCAGTACTTC. This codes for CASSWIPSGGSSETQYF.

A few counts support this clonotype. The chain has TRBV29-1 and TRBJ2-1; 10 bases match TRBD2. This CDR3 contains 14 residues. Germline CDR1 reads SQVTM; CDR2 reads ANQGSEA. Trimming took 1 base from V and 12 from J; bases not matched to a gene: 9. In nucleotides, the CDR3 is TGCAGCGTTGAAGCAGCGGGGGGGCCTTCCGGGCAGTTCTTC. Residues: CSVEAAGGPSGQFF.

Only a few counts were recorded for this clonotype. The rearrangement joins TRBV19 to TRBJ2-3; 8 bases are shared with TRBD1. The CDR3 covers 14 residues. The V gene end was trimmed by 5 bases and the J gene end by 3 bases; junction bases not matched to a gene: 4. CDR1 LNHDA and CDR2 SQIVND come from the germline V gene (reference sequence). Here the CDR3 reads CASSPYRGTDTQYF. DNA of the CDR3: TGTGCCAGTAGTCCGTACAGGGGGACAGATACGCAGTATTTT.

A few counts support this clonotype. The rearrangement uses TRBV28 and TRBJ2-7, with 9 bases fitting TRBD1. The J segment lost 5 bases and the V segment lost 8 bases, leaving 10 bases of the junction unmatched. The CDR3 is made up of 14 amino acids. Germline CDR1 MDHEN, CDR2 SYDVKM. The CDR3 nucleotides read TGTGCCAGCGGTTCCTCCGGGACAGGGAACGAGCAGTACTTC. Amino acid sequence: CASGSSGTGNEQYF.

Only a few counts were recorded for this clonotype. The V gene is TRBV20-1, the J gene TRBJ2-4, with a possible D match to TRBD1 (7 bases). Trimming shortened V by 8 bases and J by 3 bases, and 17 bases separated the two germline ends. This CDR3 has 14 amino acids. Germline-derived CDR1 and CDR2 are DFQATT and SNEGSKA (reference sequence). CDR3 region: CSTGASEDKNIQYF. The CDR3 coding sequence is TGCAGTACAGGGGCTAGCGAGGACAAAAACATTCAGTACTTC.

A few counts support this clonotype. The chain uses TRBV5-1 and TRBJ2-3; D assignment may be TRBD1 or TRBD2 (6 bases each). The V gene's germline CDR1 is SGHRS and CDR2 YFSETQ. V lost 3 bases and J 2 bases, leaving 16 bases between the germline ends. The CDR3 consists of 16 residues. CDR3 region: CASSWGLWGATDTQYF. In DNA, the CDR3 is TGCGCCAGCAGCTGGGGGTTATGGGGGGCCACAGATACGCAGTATTTT.

This clonotype was seen a handful of times. The rearrangement joins TRBV7-2 to TRBJ2-7; maybe TRBD1 (6 bases). Germline V gene lookup returns CDR1 SGHTA and CDR2 FQGNSA. V lost 5 bases to trimming and J lost 7 bases, with 15 bases between them. CDR3 length: 13 residues. The chain's CDR3 is CASSRDTPGEQYF. CDR3 nucleotides: TGTGCCAGCAGCCGGGACACCCCTGGGGAGCAGTACTTC.

J is TRBJ1-2 and V is TRBV14, with D perhaps matching TRBD1 (6 bases). The CDR3 covers 14 residues. Trimming left V 4 bases short and J 4 bases short, with 13 bases between. Germline CDR1 reads SGHDN; CDR2 reads FVKESK. The CDR3 nucleotides read TGTGCCAGCAGCCGGGGGGCGCTTGGCTATGGCTACACCTTC. The encoded protein is CASSRGALGYGYTF.

At least ten counts were recorded for this clonotype. The CDR3 spells CASSLGVGSTDTQYF. The CDR3 DNA sequence: TGTGCCAGCAGCTTAGGCGTGGGTTCCACAGATACGCAGTATTTT. This rearrangement joins TRBV7-8 to TRBJ2-3; D unclear. CDR1 is SGHVS, CDR2 FQNEAQ, per germline. The ends were cut back, 1 base at V and 2 bases at J, with 10 bases in the middle. This CDR3 has 15 amino acids.

The sample holds a few counts of this clonotype. The rearrangement joins TRBV6-5 to TRBJ2-7; 8 bases agree with TRBD1. From germline, CDR1 is MNHEY and CDR2 SVGAGI. The CDR3 spans 16 residues. The V gene end was trimmed by 2 bases and the J gene end by 3 bases; junction bases not matched to a gene: 9. The CDR3 sequence is CASSYENTGGGYEQYF. The CDR3 DNA follows: TGTGCCAGCAGTTACGAGAACACAGGGGGAGGCTACGAGCAGTACTTC.

The table lists this clonotype with many counts. The chain combines TRBV4-2 with TRBJ1-2; TRBD1 might be the D (6 bases). Germline CDR1 LGHNA, CDR2 YNFKEQ. This CDR3 has 15 residues. V lost 0 bases to trimming and J lost 7 bases, with 15 bases between them. The CDR3 spells CASSQDWSGAVGYTF. The CDR3 DNA sequence: TGTGCCAGCAGCCAAGATTGGTCGGGGGCAGTTGGCTACACCTTC.

The chain is built from TRBV6-5 and TRBJ1-5; 11 bases are a match to TRBD1. The length of the CDR3 is 16 residues. The ends lost 5 bases at V and 5 bases at J; junction bases unmatched: 8. Germline CDR1 is MNHEY and CDR2 is SVGAGI. The CDR3 nucleotides read TGTGCCAGCAGTCACACACGGACAGGGGGCGATCAGCCCCAGCATTTT. This gives the protein CASSHTRTGGDQPQHF.

This clonotype appeared a few times. The CDR3 here is CASSTSSGGLYTDTQYF. The CDR3 bases are TGTGCCAGCAGTACTAGTAGCGGGGGGCTCTACACAGATACGCAGTATTTT. V usage is TRBV12-3 or TRBV12-4 and J usage is TRBJ2-3; TRBD2 aligns across 10 bases. V was pared by 5 bases and J by 2 bases, with 10 bases of the junction left unmatched. This CDR3 region has 17 residues.

J is TRBJ1-2 and V is TRBV29-1; TRBD1 matches at 8 bases. This CDR3 is built from 15 residues. Trimming at V came to 4 bases and at J to 6 bases, leaving 13 bases not matched to a gene. Germline assignment: CDR1 SQVTM and CDR2 ANQGSEA. CDR3 in DNA: TGCAGCGTTGTGGGCAGGGGGCGCCCCTTTAATGGCTACACCTTC. Translated: CSVVGRGRPFNGYTF.

The genes are TRBV4-3 and TRBJ2-1; the match to TRBD1 covers 9 bases. Trimming removed 1 base from V and 9 bases from J; junction bases left unmatched: 10. Germline V gene sequence: CDR1 LGHNA, CDR2 YSLEER. The CDR3 has 16 amino acids. The CDR3 loop reads CASSQVAGQGRGEQFF. The CDR3 DNA reads as TGCGCCAGCAGCCAAGTGGCGGGACAGGGCAGAGGTGAGCAGTTCTTC.